This is a list of T cell receptor beta chains from one sample in a study of PD-1 blockade in classical Hodgkin lymphoma. TCRdb's table, derived via immunoSEQ multiplex PCR, lists solely in-frame clones and lacks some. The repertoire has around 30,000 clones, roughly 91% of them found once; the top ten carry about 0.22%. The sample comprised CD4+ T cells from blood. These receptors all come from a human donor with classical Hodgkin lymphoma. Both conserved end residues are trimmed from each CDR3. Each record gives: V gene, J gene, CDR3 protein.

>TRBV5-5|TRBJ1-1
ASSTSTGANTEAF
>TRBV6-5|TRBJ1-6
ASSLMDRGNNSPLH
>TRBV2|TRBJ1-5
ASSDPPGGAPQH
>TRBV5-1|TRBJ2-7
ASSLRRDSSSYEQY
>TRBV7-2|TRBJ1-3
ASSFGGDTIY
>TRBV7-9|TRBJ1-2
ASSTDRAGYT
>TRBV9|TRBJ2-3
ASSVEAGDTQY
>TRBV10-3|TRBJ2-5
ATKTGQETQY
>TRBV4-2|TRBJ2-2
ASSQARALNTGELF
>TRBV14|TRBJ2-7
ASSQVAGPYEQY
>TRBV7-8|TRBJ1-1
ASSFVRAGEAF
>TRBV9|TRBJ1-2
ASSVGGGRGNYGYT
>TRBV18|TRBJ2-7
ASSPLAGAYEQY
>TRBV6-6|TRBJ1-5
ASSYGGNQPQH
>TRBV7-6|TRBJ2-5
ASSPGRRQETQY
>TRBV5-4|TRBJ1-6
ASSFSPGQGRNSPLH
>TRBV7-9|TRBJ2-5
ASSLAGTVQETQY
>TRBV6-1|TRBJ2-7
ASSSQGTKSYEQY
>TRBV2|TRBJ1-4
ASRDREGEKLF
>TRBV11-1|TRBJ1-1
ASSPPGRGRSTEAF
>TRBV7-4|TRBJ1-4
ASSPSKDNEKLF
>TRBV12-5|TRBJ2-1
ASGLGYNEQF
>TRBV6-6|TRBJ2-2
ASSFKTANTGELF
>TRBV11-2|TRBJ1-2
ASSLGDRYGYT
>TRBV9|TRBJ1-2
ASSPTGGLHYGYT
>TRBV28|TRBJ1-1
ASSETRDRDTF
>TRBV19|TRBJ1-6
ASSISLTDAPLH
>TRBV2|TRBJ2-7
ASRRASGAYEQY
>TRBV9|TRBJ2-5
ASSVATGGAQTQY
>TRBV5-1|TRBJ1-2
ASSSQGAYYGYT
>TRBV15|TRBJ1-2
ATSHRRDRAVYGYT
>TRBV5-6|TRBJ2-3
ASSLVLRGALSTDTQY
>TRBV5-4|TRBJ2-3
ASSLGLAGNTDTQY
>TRBV5-1|TRBJ1-2
ASSLSQAFSYGYT
>TRBV6-6|TRBJ2-3
ASSNTGTRRDTQY
>TRBV5-4|TRBJ2-7
ASSLSGTGMYEQY
>TRBV18|TRBJ2-7
ASSPNPGPYPYEQY
>TRBV18|TRBJ1-1
ASSPRENTEAF
>TRBV19|TRBJ2-1
ASSHLGAAHNEQF
>TRBV7-9|TRBJ1-1
ASSLVMNTEAF
>TRBV28|TRBJ1-4
ASITAGRNEKLF
>TRBV6-5|TRBJ1-1
ASSYSSRDTEAF
>TRBV19|TRBJ2-2
ASSMDTGELF
>TRBV27|TRBJ1-4
ASMTERGKLF